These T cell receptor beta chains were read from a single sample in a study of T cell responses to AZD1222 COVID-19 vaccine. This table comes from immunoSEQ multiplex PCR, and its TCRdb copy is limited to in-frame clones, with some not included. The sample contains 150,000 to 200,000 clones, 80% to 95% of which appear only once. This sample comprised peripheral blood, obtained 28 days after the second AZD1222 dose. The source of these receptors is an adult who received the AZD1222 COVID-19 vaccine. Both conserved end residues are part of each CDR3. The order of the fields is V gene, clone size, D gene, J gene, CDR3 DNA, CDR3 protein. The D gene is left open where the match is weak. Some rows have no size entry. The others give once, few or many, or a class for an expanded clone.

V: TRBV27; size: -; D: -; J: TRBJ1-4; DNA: TGTGCCAGCAGTCCTAACTTCTTCCGGGGACTTAATGAAAAACTGTTTTTT; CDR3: CASSPNFFRGLNEKLFF
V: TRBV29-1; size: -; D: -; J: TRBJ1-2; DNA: TGCAGCGCTCACGGGGGGGGCTGGGACTATGGCTACACCTTC; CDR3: CSAHGGGWDYGYTF
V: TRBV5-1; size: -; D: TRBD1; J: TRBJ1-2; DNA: TGCGCCAGCAGCAACCGGGACAGGGGCGATAACTATGGCTACACCTTC; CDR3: CASSNRDRGDNYGYTF
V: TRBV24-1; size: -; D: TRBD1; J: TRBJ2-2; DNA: TGTGCCACCTCCGGGACAGGGAGTACCGGGGAGCTGTTTTTT; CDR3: CATSGTGSTGELFF
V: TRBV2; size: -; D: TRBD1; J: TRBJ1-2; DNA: TGTGCCAGCAGTGCGATCGGACAGGGGAGAGGGAATGGCTACACCTTC; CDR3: CASSAIGQGRGNGYTF
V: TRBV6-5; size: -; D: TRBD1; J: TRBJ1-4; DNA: TGTGCCAGCAGCCGAAGGACAGGGGTAAATGAAAAACTGTTTTTT; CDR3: CASSRRTGVNEKLFF
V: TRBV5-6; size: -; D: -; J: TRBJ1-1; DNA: TGTGCCAGCAGCTTGAGAGAGAGACAGAGGTTTAACACTGAAGCTTTCTTT; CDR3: CASSLRERQRFNTEAFF
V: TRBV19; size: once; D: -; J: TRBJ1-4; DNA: TGTGCCAGTAGTAGACAGTCTAATGAAAAACTGTTTTTT; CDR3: CASSRQSNEKLFF
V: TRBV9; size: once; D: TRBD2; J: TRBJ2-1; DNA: TGTGCCAGCAGCGCGACTAGCGGGTTATCGAGCTCCTACAATGAGCAGTTCTTC; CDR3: CASSATSGLSSSYNEQFF
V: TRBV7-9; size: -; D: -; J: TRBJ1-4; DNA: TGTGCCAGCAGCCCGGTGGGGGATTTCGCGGAACTGTTTTTT; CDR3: CASSPVGDFAELFF
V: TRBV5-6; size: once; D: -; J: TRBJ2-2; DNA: TGTGCCAGCAGCCCCCAGGGCCGGACCGGGGAGCTGTTTTTT; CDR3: CASSPQGRTGELFF
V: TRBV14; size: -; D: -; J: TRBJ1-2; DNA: TGTGCCAGCAGCCAAGACCTTCAGTATGGCTACACCTTC; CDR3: CASSQDLQYGYTF
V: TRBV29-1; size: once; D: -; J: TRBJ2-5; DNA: TGCAGCGTCGATGGACTAGTCGCCGTAAGGGGGGAGACCCAGTACTTC; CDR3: CSVDGLVAVRGETQYF
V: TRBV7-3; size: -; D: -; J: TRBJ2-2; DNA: TGTGCCAGCAGCCCCGGAGTGAACACCGGGGAGCTGTTTTTT; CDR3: CASSPGVNTGELFF
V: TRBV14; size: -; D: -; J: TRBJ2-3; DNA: TGTGCCAGCAGCCCTGACTTTCTGGCGGGCACAGATACGCAGTATTTT; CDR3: CASSPDFLAGTDTQYF
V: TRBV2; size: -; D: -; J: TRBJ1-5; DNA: TGTGCCAGCAGTGAAGACGGGGGGTCACGACAGCCCCAGCATTTT; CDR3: CASSEDGGSRQPQHF
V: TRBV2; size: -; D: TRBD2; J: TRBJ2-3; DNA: TGTGCCAGCAGTGTACTAGCGGGAGAAAGGACAGATACGCAGTATTTT; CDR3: CASSVLAGERTDTQYF
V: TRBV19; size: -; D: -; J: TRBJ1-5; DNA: TGTGCCAGTAAGGGGCTCGCTAATCAGCCCCAGCATTTT; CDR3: CASKGLANQPQHF
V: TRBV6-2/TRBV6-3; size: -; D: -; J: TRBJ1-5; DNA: TGTGCCAGCAGTTATGTGGGGACCACCCATCAGCCCCAGCATTTT; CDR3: CASSYVGTTHQPQHF
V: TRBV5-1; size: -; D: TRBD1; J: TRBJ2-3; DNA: TGCGCCAGCAGCGTACAACCCCAGGGGGCAGATCGAGGAGGGGCAGATACGCAGTATTTT; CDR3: CASSVQPQGADRGGADTQYF
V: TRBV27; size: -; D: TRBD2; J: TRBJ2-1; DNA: TGTGCCAGCAGTTTATTACGGGAGGTCTACAATGAGCAGTTCTTC; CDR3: CASSLLREVYNEQFF
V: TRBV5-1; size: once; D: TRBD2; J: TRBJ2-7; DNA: TGCGCCAGCACCCTAGCGGGGAGTTCCCACGAGCAGTACTTC; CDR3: CASTLAGSSHEQYF
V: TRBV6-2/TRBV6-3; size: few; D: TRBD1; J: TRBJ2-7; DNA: TGTGCCAGCAGTTCGACAGGGCACACCTACGAGCAGTACTTC; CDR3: CASSSTGHTYEQYF
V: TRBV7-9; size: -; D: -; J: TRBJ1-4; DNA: TGTGCCAGCAGCCCGGGAGACGAAAAACTGTTTTTT; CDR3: CASSPGDEKLFF
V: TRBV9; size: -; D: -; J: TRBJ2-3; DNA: TGTGCCAGCAGCGTAGTTCCTAGCTCCACAGATACGCAGTATTTT; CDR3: CASSVVPSSTDTQYF
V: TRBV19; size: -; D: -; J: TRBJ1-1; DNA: TGTGCCAGTAGCCCAAGGGTGGGAGTAGGAAACACTGAAGCTTTCTTT; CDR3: CASSPRVGVGNTEAFF
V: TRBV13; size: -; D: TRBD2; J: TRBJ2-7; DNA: TGTGCCAGCAGCTCCAGCGGGAGGGCCTCCTACGAGCAGTACTTC; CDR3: CASSSSGRASYEQYF
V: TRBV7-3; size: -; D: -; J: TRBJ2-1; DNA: TGTGCCAGCAGCTTAGAGGAGGGTGAAAATGAGCAGTTCTTC; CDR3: CASSLEEGENEQFF
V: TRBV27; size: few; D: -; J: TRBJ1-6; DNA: TGTGCCAGCAGAGTAACGGGGAATTCACCCCTCCACTTT; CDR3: CASRVTGNSPLHF
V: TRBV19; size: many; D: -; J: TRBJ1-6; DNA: TGTGCCAGTAATTTCAGGGGCCCTAATTCACCCCTCCACTTT; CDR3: CASNFRGPNSPLHF
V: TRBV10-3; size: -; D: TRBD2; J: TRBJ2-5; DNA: TGTGCCATCAGTGGATCAGGTCTAGCGGGGGGAGGGACCCAGTACTTC; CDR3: CAISGSGLAGGGTQYF
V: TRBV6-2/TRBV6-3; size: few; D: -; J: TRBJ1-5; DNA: TGTGCCAGCAGTTACTCGAGAGAGTTACGGCAGACCTCTTCAAATCAGCCCCAGCATTTT; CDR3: CASSYSRELRQTSSNQPQHF
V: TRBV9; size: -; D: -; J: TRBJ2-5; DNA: TGTGCCAGCAGCCCCGGTCGAGGGGGGGGAGAGACCCAGTACTTC; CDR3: CASSPGRGGGETQYF
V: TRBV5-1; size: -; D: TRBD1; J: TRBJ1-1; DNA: TGCGCCAGCAGCTTGGCCGGGCAGGGGGCCGAAGCTTTCTTT; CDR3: CASSLAGQGAEAFF
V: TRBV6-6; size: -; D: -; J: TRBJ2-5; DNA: TGTGCCAGCAGTAGGAGGAGGGTCGAGACCCAGTACTTC; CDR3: CASSRRRVETQYF
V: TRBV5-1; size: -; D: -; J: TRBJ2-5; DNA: TGCGCCAGCAGTCCTGGATCTCCAGGGGCTCAGACCCAGTACTTC; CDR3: CASSPGSPGAQTQYF
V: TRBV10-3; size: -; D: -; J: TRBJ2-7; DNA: TGTGCCATCAATACCCCGGGACAAGGGACCTACGAGCAGTACTTC; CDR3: CAINTPGQGTYEQYF
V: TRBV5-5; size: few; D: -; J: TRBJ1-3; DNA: TGTGCCAGCAGCTTTCGGATACGCTCTGGAAACACCATATATTTT; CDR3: CASSFRIRSGNTIYF
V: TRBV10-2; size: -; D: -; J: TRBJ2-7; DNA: TGCGCCAGCAGTGAGTCGAGGGTATTGGACGAGCAGTACTTC; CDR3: CASSESRVLDEQYF
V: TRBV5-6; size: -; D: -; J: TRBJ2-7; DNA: TGTGCCAGCAGCTTGGGGAGAGAGGAGCAGTACTTC; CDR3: CASSLGREEQYF
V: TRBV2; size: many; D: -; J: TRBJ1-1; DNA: TGTGCCAGCACCGAGGGGACGGGAACTGAAGCTTTCTTT; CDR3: CASTEGTGTEAFF
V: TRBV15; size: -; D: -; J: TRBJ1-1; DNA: TGTGCCACCAGCAGAGATCGGAACACTGAAGCTTTCTTT; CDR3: CATSRDRNTEAFF
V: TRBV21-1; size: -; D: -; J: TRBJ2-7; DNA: TGTGCCACCACGAACGGGACAGGGTCGCCCGAGCAGTACTTC; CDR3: CATTNGTGSPEQYF
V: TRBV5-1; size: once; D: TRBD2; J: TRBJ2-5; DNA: TGCGCCAGCACCGCCCCCGAGCGGGAGGGAAGAGAGACCCAGTACTTC; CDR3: CASTAPEREGRETQYF
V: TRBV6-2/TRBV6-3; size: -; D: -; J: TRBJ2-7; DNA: TGTGCCAGCAGTACCTTTATGCAACTGTTCGGCTACGAGCAGTACTTC; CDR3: CASSTFMQLFGYEQYF